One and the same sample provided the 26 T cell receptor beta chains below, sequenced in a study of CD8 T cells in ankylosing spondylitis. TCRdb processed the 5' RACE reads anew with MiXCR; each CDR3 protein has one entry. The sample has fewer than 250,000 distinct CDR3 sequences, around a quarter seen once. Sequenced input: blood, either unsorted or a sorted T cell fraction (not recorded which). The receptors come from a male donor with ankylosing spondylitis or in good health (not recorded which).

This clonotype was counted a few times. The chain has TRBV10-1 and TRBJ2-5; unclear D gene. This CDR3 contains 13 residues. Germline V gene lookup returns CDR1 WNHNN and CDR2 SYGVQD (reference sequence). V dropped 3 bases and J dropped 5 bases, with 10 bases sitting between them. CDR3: CASSETRRETQYF. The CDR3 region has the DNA TGCGCCAGCAGTGAAACCCGACGGGAGACCCAGTACTTC.

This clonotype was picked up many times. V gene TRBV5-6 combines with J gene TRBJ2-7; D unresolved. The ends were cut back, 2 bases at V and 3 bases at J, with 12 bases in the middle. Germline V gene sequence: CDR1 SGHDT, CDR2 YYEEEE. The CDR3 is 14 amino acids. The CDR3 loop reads CASSFVETRYEQYF. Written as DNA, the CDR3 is TGTGCCAGCAGCTTCGTTGAGACACGCTACGAGCAGTACTTC.

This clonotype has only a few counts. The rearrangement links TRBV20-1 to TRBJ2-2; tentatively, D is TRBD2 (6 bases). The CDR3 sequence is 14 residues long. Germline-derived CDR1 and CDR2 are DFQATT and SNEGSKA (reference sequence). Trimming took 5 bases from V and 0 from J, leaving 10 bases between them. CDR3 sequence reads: CSAGRHSNTGELFF. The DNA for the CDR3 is TGCAGTGCTGGGAGGCACTCGAACACCGGGGAGCTGTTTTTT.

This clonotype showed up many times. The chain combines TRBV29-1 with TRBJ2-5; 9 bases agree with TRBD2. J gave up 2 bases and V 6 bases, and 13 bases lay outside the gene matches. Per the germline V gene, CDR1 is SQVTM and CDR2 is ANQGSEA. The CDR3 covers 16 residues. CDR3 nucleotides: TGCAGCGTCGAGTCGGGACTAGCCGCAAGACAAGAGACCCAGTACTTC. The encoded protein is CSVESGLAARQETQYF.

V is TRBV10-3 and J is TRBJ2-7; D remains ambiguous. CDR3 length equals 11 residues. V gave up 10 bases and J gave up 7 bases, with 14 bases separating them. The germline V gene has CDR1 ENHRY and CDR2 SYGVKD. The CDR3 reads CATATRLEQYF. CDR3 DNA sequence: TGTGCCACCGCGACCCGATTGGAGCAGTACTTC.

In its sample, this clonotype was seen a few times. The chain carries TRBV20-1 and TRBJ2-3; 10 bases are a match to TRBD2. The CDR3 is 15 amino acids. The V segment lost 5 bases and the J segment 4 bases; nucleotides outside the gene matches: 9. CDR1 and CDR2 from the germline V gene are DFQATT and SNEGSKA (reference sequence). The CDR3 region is CSARRRTSGPDTQYF. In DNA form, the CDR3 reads TGCAGTGCTCGAAGAAGGACTAGCGGCCCAGATACGCAGTATTTT.

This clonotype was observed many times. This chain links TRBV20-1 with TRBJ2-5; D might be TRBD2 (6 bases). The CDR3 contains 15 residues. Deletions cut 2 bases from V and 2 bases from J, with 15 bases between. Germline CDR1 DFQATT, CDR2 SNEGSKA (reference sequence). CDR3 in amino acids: CSARPGTGGQETQYF. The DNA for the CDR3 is TGCAGTGCTAGACCAGGAACCGGGGGTCAAGAGACCCAGTACTTC.

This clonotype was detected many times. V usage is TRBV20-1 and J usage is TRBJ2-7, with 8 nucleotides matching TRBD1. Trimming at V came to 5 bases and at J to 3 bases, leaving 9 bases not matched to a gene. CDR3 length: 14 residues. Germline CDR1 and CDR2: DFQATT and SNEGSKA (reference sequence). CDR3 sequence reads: CSAVGGQVGYEQYF. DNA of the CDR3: TGCAGTGCTGTAGGGGGACAGGTGGGCTACGAGCAGTACTTC.

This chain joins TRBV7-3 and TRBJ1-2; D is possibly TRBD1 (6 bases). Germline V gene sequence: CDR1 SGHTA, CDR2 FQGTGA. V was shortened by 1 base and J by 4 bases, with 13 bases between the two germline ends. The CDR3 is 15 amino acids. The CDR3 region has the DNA TGTGCCAGCAGCTTAAATTCGGGGGGCGGCTATGGCTACACCTTC. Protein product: CASSLNSGGGYGYTF.

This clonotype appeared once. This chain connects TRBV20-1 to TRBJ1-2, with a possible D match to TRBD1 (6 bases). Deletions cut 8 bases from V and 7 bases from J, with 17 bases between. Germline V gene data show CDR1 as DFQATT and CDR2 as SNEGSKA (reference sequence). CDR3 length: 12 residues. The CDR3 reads CSLPTGAIGYTF. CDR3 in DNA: TGCAGTCTACCCACGGGGGCGATTGGCTACACCTTC.

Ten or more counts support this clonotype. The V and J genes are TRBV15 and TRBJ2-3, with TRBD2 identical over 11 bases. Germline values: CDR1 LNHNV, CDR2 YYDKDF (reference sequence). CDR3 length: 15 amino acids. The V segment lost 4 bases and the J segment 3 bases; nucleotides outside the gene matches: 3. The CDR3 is CATSTRTSGTDTQYF. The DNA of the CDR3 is TGTGCCACCAGCACAAGGACTAGCGGGACAGATACGCAGTATTTT.

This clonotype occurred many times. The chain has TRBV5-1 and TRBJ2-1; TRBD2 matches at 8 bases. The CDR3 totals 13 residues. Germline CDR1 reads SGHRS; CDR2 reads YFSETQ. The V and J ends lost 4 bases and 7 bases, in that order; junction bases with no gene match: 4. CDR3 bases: TGCGCCAGCAGCCCCGGGACTAGGAATGAGCAGTTCTTC. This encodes CASSPGTRNEQFF.

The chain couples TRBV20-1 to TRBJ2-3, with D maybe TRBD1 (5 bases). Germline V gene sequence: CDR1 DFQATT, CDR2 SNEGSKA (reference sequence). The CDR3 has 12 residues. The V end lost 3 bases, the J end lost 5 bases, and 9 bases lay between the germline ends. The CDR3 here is CSASQGKDTQYF. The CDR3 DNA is TGCAGTGCTAGTCAGGGTAAAGATACGCAGTATTTT.

The CDR3 region is CSAPRQGSDTQYF. The DNA for the CDR3 is TGCAGTGCTCCCCGACAGGGGTCGGATACGCAGTATTTT. The chain couples TRBV20-1 to TRBJ2-3; 8 bases line up with TRBD1. This CDR3 spans 13 amino acids. J gave up 6 bases and V 5 bases, and 7 bases lay outside the gene matches. The germline V gene has CDR1 DFQATT and CDR2 SNEGSKA (reference sequence).

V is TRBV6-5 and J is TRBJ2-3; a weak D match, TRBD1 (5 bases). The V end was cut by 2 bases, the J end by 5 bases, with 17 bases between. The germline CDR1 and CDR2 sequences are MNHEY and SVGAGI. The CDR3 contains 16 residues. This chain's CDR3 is CASSYRKGISVDTQYF. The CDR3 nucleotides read TGTGCCAGCAGTTACAGAAAGGGGATCTCGGTAGATACGCAGTATTTT.

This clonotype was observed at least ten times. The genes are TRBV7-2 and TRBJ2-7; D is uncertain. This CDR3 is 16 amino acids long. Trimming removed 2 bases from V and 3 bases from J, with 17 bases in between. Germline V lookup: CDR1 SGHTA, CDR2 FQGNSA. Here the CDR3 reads CASSLFYDGFHYEQYF. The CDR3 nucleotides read TGTGCCAGCAGCTTATTTTATGACGGATTTCACTACGAGCAGTACTTC.

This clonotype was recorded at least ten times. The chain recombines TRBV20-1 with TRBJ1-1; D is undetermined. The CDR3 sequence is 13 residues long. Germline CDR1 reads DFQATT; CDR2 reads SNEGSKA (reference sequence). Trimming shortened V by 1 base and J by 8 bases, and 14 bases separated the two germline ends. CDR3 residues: CSARGAKTQEAFF. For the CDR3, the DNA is TGCAGTGCTAGAGGGGCCAAGACCCAAGAAGCTTTCTTT.

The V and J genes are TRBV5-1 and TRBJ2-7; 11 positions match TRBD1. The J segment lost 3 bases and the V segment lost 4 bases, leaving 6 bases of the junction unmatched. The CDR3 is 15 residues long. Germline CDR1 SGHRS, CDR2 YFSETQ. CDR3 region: CASSVGQGADYEQYF. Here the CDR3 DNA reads TGCGCCAGCAGCGTAGGACAGGGGGCAGACTACGAGCAGTACTTC.

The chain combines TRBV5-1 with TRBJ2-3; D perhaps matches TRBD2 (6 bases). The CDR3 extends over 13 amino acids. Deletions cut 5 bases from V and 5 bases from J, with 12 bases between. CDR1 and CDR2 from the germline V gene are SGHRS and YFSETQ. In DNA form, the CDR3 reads TGCGCCAGCAGTTCTGGAGGGGTAGATACGCAGTATTTT. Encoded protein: CASSSGGVDTQYF.

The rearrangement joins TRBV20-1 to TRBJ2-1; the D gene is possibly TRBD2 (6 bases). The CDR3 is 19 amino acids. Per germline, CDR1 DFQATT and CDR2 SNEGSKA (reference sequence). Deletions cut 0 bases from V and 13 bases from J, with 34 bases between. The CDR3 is CSARDLGRASRGLGGSQFF. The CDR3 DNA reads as TGCAGTGCTAGAGATCTGGGACGGGCCTCTCGGGGTCTAGGAGGGTCCCAGTTCTTC.

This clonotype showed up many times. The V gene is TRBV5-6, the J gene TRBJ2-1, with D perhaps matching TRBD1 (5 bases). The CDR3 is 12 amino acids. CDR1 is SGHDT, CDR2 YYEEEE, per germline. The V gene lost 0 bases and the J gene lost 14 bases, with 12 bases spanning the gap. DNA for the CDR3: TGTGCCAGCAGCTTGGCCTCTGGGGCCAAGTTCTTC. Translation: CASSLASGAKFF. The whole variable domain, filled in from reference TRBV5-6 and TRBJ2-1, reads DAGVTQSPTHLIKTRGQQVTLRCSPKSGHDTVSWYQQALGQGPQFIFQYYEEEERQRGNFPDRFSGHQFPNYSSELNVNALLLGDSALYLCASSLASGAKFFGPGTRLTVL.

The CDR3 DNA follows: TGCGCCAGCAGCACTAGCGGGAGGGCCTTCGAGCAGTACTTC. This codes for CASSTSGRAFEQYF. This rearrangement joins TRBV5-1 to TRBJ2-7; 13 bases align to TRBD2. The CDR3 has 14 residues. Germline CDR1 SGHRS, CDR2 YFSETQ. The ends lost 4 bases at V and 6 bases at J; junction bases unmatched: 4.

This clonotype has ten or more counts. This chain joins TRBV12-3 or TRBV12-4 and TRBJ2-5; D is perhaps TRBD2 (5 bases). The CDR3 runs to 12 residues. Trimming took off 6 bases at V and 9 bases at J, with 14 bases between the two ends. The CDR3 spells CASRRDLASQYF. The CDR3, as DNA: TGTGCCAGCAGGAGGGATTTGGCGTCCCAGTACTTC.

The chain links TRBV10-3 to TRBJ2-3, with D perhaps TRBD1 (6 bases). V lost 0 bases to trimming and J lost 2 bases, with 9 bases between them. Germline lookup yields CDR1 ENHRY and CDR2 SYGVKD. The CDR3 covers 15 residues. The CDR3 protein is CAISESGDITDTQYF. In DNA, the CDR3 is TGTGCCATCAGTGAGTCGGGGGACATCACAGATACGCAGTATTTT.

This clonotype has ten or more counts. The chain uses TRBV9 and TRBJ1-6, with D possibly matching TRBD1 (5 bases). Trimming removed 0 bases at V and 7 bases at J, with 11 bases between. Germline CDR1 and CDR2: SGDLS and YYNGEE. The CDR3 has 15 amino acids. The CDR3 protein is CASSVEGRTNSPLHF. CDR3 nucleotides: TGTGCCAGCAGCGTAGAGGGGAGGACGAATTCACCCCTCCACTTT.

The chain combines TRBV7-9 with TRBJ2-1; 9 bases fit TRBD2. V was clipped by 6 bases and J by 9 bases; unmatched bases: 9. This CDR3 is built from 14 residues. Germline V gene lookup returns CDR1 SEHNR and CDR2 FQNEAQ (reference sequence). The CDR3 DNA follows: TGTGCCAGCAGTACATATAGCGGGAGCGGTGAGCAGTTCTTC. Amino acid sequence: CASSTYSGSGEQFF.